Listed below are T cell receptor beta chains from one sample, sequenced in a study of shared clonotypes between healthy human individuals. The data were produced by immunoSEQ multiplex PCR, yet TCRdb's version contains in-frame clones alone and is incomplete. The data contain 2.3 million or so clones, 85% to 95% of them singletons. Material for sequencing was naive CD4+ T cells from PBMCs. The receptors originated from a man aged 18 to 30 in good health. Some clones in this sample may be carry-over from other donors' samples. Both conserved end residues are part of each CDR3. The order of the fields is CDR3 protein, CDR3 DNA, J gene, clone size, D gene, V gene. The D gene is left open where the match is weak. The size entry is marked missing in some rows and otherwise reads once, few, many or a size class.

CDR3aa: CASSQGSRGKETQYF; CDR3nt: TGCGCCAGCAGCCAAGGCTCCCGGGGCAAAGAGACCCAGTACTTC; j_gene: TRBJ2-5; abundance: NA; d_gene: NA; v_gene: TRBV4-1
CDR3aa: CASSPTTRLNTEAFF; CDR3nt: TGTGCCAGCAGCCCGACGACACGACTGAACACTGAAGCTTTCTTT; j_gene: TRBJ1-1; abundance: NA; d_gene: NA; v_gene: TRBV4-2
CDR3aa: CASSPGQGLTMLYTF; CDR3nt: TGCGCCAGCAGCCCCGGACAGGGTTTGACTATGCTCTACACCTTC; j_gene: TRBJ1-2; abundance: NA; d_gene: TRBD1; v_gene: TRBV5-1
CDR3aa: CASSQLAGGEMVQYF; CDR3nt: TGCGCCAGCAGCCAGCTTGCCGGGGGCGAAATGGTCCAGTACTTC; j_gene: TRBJ2-7; abundance: NA; d_gene: NA; v_gene: TRBV4-3
CDR3aa: CASSPAGRGNYEQYF; CDR3nt: TGTGCCAGCAGCCCCGCCGGCAGGGGGAACTACGAGCAGTACTTC; j_gene: TRBJ2-7; abundance: NA; d_gene: TRBD1; v_gene: TRBV4-2
CDR3aa: CASSKTPGQGAYTGELFF; CDR3nt: TGTGCCAGCAGCAAGACACCGGGACAGGGGGCTTACACCGGGGAGCTGTTTTTT; j_gene: TRBJ2-2; abundance: NA; d_gene: TRBD1; v_gene: TRBV7-9
CDR3aa: CASSLAGDITDTQYF; CDR3nt: TGCGCCAGCAGCTTGGCCGGGGACATCACAGATACGCAGTATTTT; j_gene: TRBJ2-3; abundance: NA; d_gene: NA; v_gene: TRBV5-1
CDR3aa: CASSLAQGPDYGELFF; CDR3nt: TGTGCCAGCAGCTTAGCGCAGGGGCCAGACTACGGGGAGCTGTTTTTT; j_gene: TRBJ2-2; abundance: once; d_gene: NA; v_gene: TRBV7-9
CDR3aa: CASSPRRGDAEAFF; CDR3nt: TGTGCCAGCAGCCCCCGGAGGGGTGATGCTGAAGCTTTCTTT; j_gene: TRBJ1-1; abundance: NA; d_gene: NA; v_gene: TRBV7-3
CDR3aa: CSAGQETQYF; CDR3nt: TGCAGCGCCGGTCAAGAGACCCAGTACTTC; j_gene: TRBJ2-5; abundance: NA; d_gene: NA; v_gene: TRBV29-1
CDR3aa: CASSGPGPSYEQYF; CDR3nt: TGTGCCAGCAGTGGTCCGGGACCGTCATACGAGCAGTACTTC; j_gene: TRBJ2-7; abundance: NA; d_gene: NA; v_gene: TRBV28
CDR3aa: CAGSDTLRASLGNTIYF; CDR3nt: TGTGCCGGCAGTGATACACTAAGGGCGAGTCTAGGAAACACCATATATTTT; j_gene: TRBJ1-3; abundance: once; d_gene: NA; v_gene: TRBV2
CDR3aa: CASSIWTNQPQHF; CDR3nt: TGTGCCAGTAGTATCTGGACAAATCAGCCCCAGCATTTT; j_gene: TRBJ1-5; abundance: NA; d_gene: NA; v_gene: TRBV19
CDR3aa: CASSFLAGANNEQFF; CDR3nt: TGCGCCAGCAGCTTCCTAGCGGGAGCTAACAATGAGCAGTTCTTC; j_gene: TRBJ2-1; abundance: NA; d_gene: TRBD2; v_gene: TRBV5-1
CDR3aa: CASSGSGGVHTGELFF; CDR3nt: TGCGCCAGCAGCGGATCGGGGGGAGTCCACACCGGGGAGCTGTTTTTT; j_gene: TRBJ2-2; abundance: NA; d_gene: TRBD2; v_gene: TRBV5-1
CDR3aa: CASSQATLSLETQYF; CDR3nt: TGTGCCAGCAGCCAAGCGACTCTAAGCCTAGAGACCCAGTACTTC; j_gene: TRBJ2-5; abundance: NA; d_gene: NA; v_gene: TRBV11-2
CDR3aa: CASRDPRTAFGQYF; CDR3nt: TGTGCCAGCAGGGACCCCCGGACGGCCTTCGGGCAGTACTTC; j_gene: TRBJ2-7; abundance: NA; d_gene: NA; v_gene: TRBV6-1
CDR3aa: CASSEFRPPGGYTF; CDR3nt: TGTGCCAGCAGTGAATTCCGGCCACCGGGTGGCTACACCTTC; j_gene: TRBJ1-2; abundance: NA; d_gene: NA; v_gene: TRBV6-1
CDR3aa: CAWSLARRGLDGYTF; CDR3nt: TGTGCCTGGAGTCTCGCTCGCAGGGGGCTGGATGGCTACACCTTC; j_gene: TRBJ1-2; abundance: NA; d_gene: TRBD1; v_gene: TRBV30
CDR3aa: CASSEQDSAKNIQYF; CDR3nt: TGTGCCAGCAGCGAACAGGACAGCGCCAAAAACATTCAGTACTTC; j_gene: TRBJ2-4; abundance: once; d_gene: NA; v_gene: TRBV28
CDR3aa: CASSPYRVSGANVLTF; CDR3nt: TGTGCCAGCAGCCCCTATAGGGTGTCCGGGGCCAACGTCCTGACTTTC; j_gene: TRBJ2-6; abundance: NA; d_gene: NA; v_gene: TRBV7-8
CDR3aa: CASRLSGRAYEQYF; CDR3nt: TGTGCCAGCAGGCTTAGCGGGAGGGCCTACGAGCAGTACTTC; j_gene: TRBJ2-7; abundance: NA; d_gene: TRBD2; v_gene: TRBV28
CDR3aa: CASSQGQVATNEKLFF; CDR3nt: TGTGCCAGCTCACAGGGACAGGTCGCAACTAATGAAAAACTGTTTTTT; j_gene: TRBJ1-4; abundance: NA; d_gene: TRBD1; v_gene: TRBV18
CDR3aa: CASGFWPSNEQFF; CDR3nt: TGTGCTAGTGGTTTCTGGCCCTCCAATGAGCAGTTCTTC; j_gene: TRBJ2-1; abundance: NA; d_gene: NA; v_gene: TRBV12-5
CDR3aa: CASSLWGPNNEQFF; CDR3nt: TGTGCCAGCAGTTTATGGGGACCTAACAATGAGCAGTTCTTC; j_gene: TRBJ2-1; abundance: NA; d_gene: NA; v_gene: TRBV28
CDR3aa: CASIPGGQGTREQYF; CDR3nt: TGTGCCAGCATACCCGGGGGACAGGGAACTCGCGAGCAGTACTTC; j_gene: TRBJ2-7; abundance: NA; d_gene: TRBD1; v_gene: TRBV28
CDR3aa: CASSLGPVGAEAFF; CDR3nt: TGTGCCAGCAGCTTAGGGCCGGTAGGGGCGGAAGCTTTCTTT; j_gene: TRBJ1-1; abundance: NA; d_gene: NA; v_gene: TRBV7-2
CDR3aa: CASAFGLNNSPLHF; CDR3nt: TGTGCTTCGGCGTTCGGCTTGAATAATTCACCCCTCCACTTT; j_gene: TRBJ1-6; abundance: NA; d_gene: NA; v_gene: TRBV2
CDR3aa: CASSLAGITGNTIYF; CDR3nt: TGTGCCAGCAGTTTGGCGGGAATAACTGGAAACACCATATATTTT; j_gene: TRBJ1-3; abundance: NA; d_gene: NA; v_gene: TRBV27
CDR3aa: CASSIGTPGQAGTEAFF; CDR3nt: TGTGCCAGCAGCATCGGGACTCCGGGACAGGCGGGAACTGAAGCTTTCTTT; j_gene: TRBJ1-1; abundance: NA; d_gene: TRBD1; v_gene: TRBV11-3
CDR3aa: CASSLDSGGSGNTIYF; CDR3nt: TGTGCCAGCAGCTTAGACAGCGGTGGCTCTGGAAACACCATATATTTT; j_gene: TRBJ1-3; abundance: NA; d_gene: NA; v_gene: TRBV7-3
CDR3aa: CASSPNHRDYEAFF; CDR3nt: TGTGCCAGCTCACCTAACCACAGGGACTATGAAGCTTTCTTT; j_gene: TRBJ1-1; abundance: few; d_gene: NA; v_gene: TRBV18
CDR3aa: CASSQHFETGGETQYF; CDR3nt: TGCGCCAGCAGCCAACACTTCGAAACAGGTGGGGAGACCCAGTACTTC; j_gene: TRBJ2-5; abundance: NA; d_gene: NA; v_gene: TRBV4-3
CDR3aa: CASSANHRDFNTEAFF; CDR3nt: TGTGCCAGCTCAGCCAATCACAGGGACTTCAACACTGAAGCTTTCTTT; j_gene: TRBJ1-1; abundance: NA; d_gene: NA; v_gene: TRBV18
CDR3aa: CASSLGQGIDEQYF; CDR3nt: TGTGCCAGCAGTCTGGGACAGGGGATCGACGAGCAGTACTTC; j_gene: TRBJ2-7; abundance: NA; d_gene: TRBD1; v_gene: TRBV2
CDR3aa: CASSPSSRRAGTGELFF; CDR3nt: TGTGCCAGCAGTCCCTCGTCGCGGAGGGCCGGAACCGGGGAGCTGTTTTTT; j_gene: TRBJ2-2; abundance: NA; d_gene: NA; v_gene: TRBV5-4
CDR3aa: CASSKTQYGNSPLHF; CDR3nt: TGTGCCAGCAGCAAAACACAGTATGGAAATTCACCCCTCCACTTT; j_gene: TRBJ1-6; abundance: NA; d_gene: NA; v_gene: TRBV5-4
CDR3aa: CSVEGDRVDIQYF; CDR3nt: TGCAGCGTTGAAGGAGACAGGGTCGACATTCAGTACTTC; j_gene: TRBJ2-4; abundance: NA; d_gene: TRBD1; v_gene: TRBV29-1
CDR3aa: CASSRGLAGVETQYF; CDR3nt: TGTGCCAGCAGTCGAGGACTAGCGGGAGTAGAGACCCAGTACTTC; j_gene: TRBJ2-5; abundance: NA; d_gene: TRBD2; v_gene: TRBV6-6
CDR3aa: CASTRFPGGYEAFF; CDR3nt: TGTGCCAGCACACGCTTCCCCGGGGGTTATGAAGCTTTCTTT; j_gene: TRBJ1-1; abundance: NA; d_gene: NA; v_gene: TRBV27
CDR3aa: CASSEWVEGEETQYF; CDR3nt: TGTGCCAGCAGTGAATGGGTCGAGGGAGAAGAGACCCAGTACTTC; j_gene: TRBJ2-5; abundance: NA; d_gene: NA; v_gene: TRBV2
CDR3aa: CASSLVLPNTEAFF; CDR3nt: TGTGCCAGCAGCTTAGTATTGCCGAACACTGAAGCTTTCTTT; j_gene: TRBJ1-1; abundance: NA; d_gene: NA; v_gene: TRBV7-9
CDR3aa: CASSLSSSETQYF; CDR3nt: TGTGCCAGCAGCCTAAGCAGTTCAGAGACCCAGTACTTC; j_gene: TRBJ2-5; abundance: once; d_gene: NA; v_gene: TRBV28
CDR3aa: CANAAGQGQPQHF; CDR3nt: TGTGCCAATGCCGCGGGTCAGGGGCAGCCCCAGCATTTT; j_gene: TRBJ1-5; abundance: once; d_gene: NA; v_gene: TRBV10-3
CDR3aa: CASSVSGTYGYTF; CDR3nt: TGTGCCAGCAGTGTGTCTGGAACCTATGGCTACACCTTC; j_gene: TRBJ1-2; abundance: NA; d_gene: NA; v_gene: TRBV2
CDR3aa: CASNGLAGGHLGTQYF; CDR3nt: TGTGCCAGCAACGGACTAGCGGGAGGGCATCTTGGTACGCAGTATTTT; j_gene: TRBJ2-3; abundance: NA; d_gene: TRBD2; v_gene: TRBV25-1
CDR3aa: CASSFSSGSPYEQYF; CDR3nt: TGTGCCAGCAGCTTTTCTAGCGGGAGTCCCTACGAGCAGTACTTC; j_gene: TRBJ2-7; abundance: NA; d_gene: TRBD2; v_gene: TRBV7-3
CDR3aa: CASSLEQLPNTEAFF; CDR3nt: TGCGCCAGCAGCTTGGAACAGCTACCGAACACTGAAGCTTTCTTT; j_gene: TRBJ1-1; abundance: NA; d_gene: NA; v_gene: TRBV5-1
CDR3aa: CASSQVSEQYF; CDR3nt: TGTGCCAGCAGCCAAGTCTCCGAGCAGTACTTC; j_gene: TRBJ2-7; abundance: NA; d_gene: NA; v_gene: TRBV14
CDR3aa: CASSLWRVRDRVGRRYGYTF; CDR3nt: TGTGCCAGCAGTTTATGGCGGGTCCGGGACAGGGTAGGACGCCGCTATGGCTACACCTTC; j_gene: TRBJ1-2; abundance: NA; d_gene: TRBD1; v_gene: TRBV28
CDR3aa: CAWSVMETQYF; CDR3nt: TGTGCCTGGAGTGTGATGGAGACCCAGTACTTC; j_gene: TRBJ2-5; abundance: NA; d_gene: NA; v_gene: TRBV30
CDR3aa: CASSLRQTYGSEQYF; CDR3nt: TGCGCCAGCAGCTTGCGACAGACGTACGGGAGCGAGCAGTACTTC; j_gene: TRBJ2-7; abundance: NA; d_gene: NA; v_gene: TRBV5-1
CDR3aa: CATSRVRTWREAFF; CDR3nt: TGTGCCACCAGCAGAGTTCGGACGTGGCGCGAAGCTTTCTTT; j_gene: TRBJ1-1; abundance: once; d_gene: NA; v_gene: TRBV15
CDR3aa: CASSLASGRDYEQYF; CDR3nt: TGTGCCAGCAGCTTGGCTAGCGGGAGGGACTACGAGCAGTACTTC; j_gene: TRBJ2-7; abundance: NA; d_gene: TRBD2; v_gene: TRBV5-4